The 17 T cell receptor beta chains listed next were all sequenced from one sample in a study of cytomegalovirus exposure and HLA in healthy donors. The study ran its PCR with 60 Vbeta and 13 Jbeta primers. Produced via immunoSEQ multiplex PCR; TCRdb's table is partial and in-frame only. This table holds around 150,000 clones, 70% to 80% found once. The sequenced sample consisted of PBMCs. These receptors were collected from a woman aged 45 to 65 in good health and CMV-seronegative.

J is TRBJ2-7 and V is TRBV18, with 10 bases lining up with TRBD2. With V trimmed by 4 bases and J by 3 bases, 12 bases remained unmatched. The CDR3 loop spans 17 amino acids. Per the germline V gene, CDR1 is KGHSH and CDR2 is LQKENI. Here the CDR3 reads CASSLPRTGTSDYEQYF. The CDR3 DNA reads as TGTGCCAGCTCACTTCCTCGAACCGGGACTAGCGACTACGAGCAGTACTTC. The complete variable domain, with remaining parts taken from reference TRBV18 and TRBJ2-7, reads NAGVMQNPRHLVRRRGQEARLRCSPMKGHSHVYWYRQLPEEGLKFMVYLQKENIIDESGMPKERFSAEFPKEGPSILRIQQVVRGDSAAYFCASSLPRTGTSDYEQYFGPGTRLTVT.

This clone was seen just once. The chain employs TRBV11-3 and TRBJ2-3, with D possibly matching TRBD2 (6 bases). The CDR3 is made up of 11 amino acids. Germline values: CDR1 SGHNT, CDR2 YENEEA. Trimming pared 5 bases from V and 8 bases from J, leaving 8 bases between. CDR3 sequence: CASSGGVTQYF. CDR3 DNA: TGTGCCAGCAGCGGAGGGGTTACGCAGTATTTT.

CDR3 in DNA: TGTGCCAGCAGCCCAACCCGGGGGGGTACTGAAGCTTTCTTT. This encodes CASSPTRGGTEAFF. This chain joins TRBV28 and TRBJ1-1; a weak D match, TRBD1 (5 bases). Per the germline V gene, CDR1 is MDHEN and CDR2 is SYDVKM. This CDR3 contains 14 residues. V shed 6 bases and J shed 5 bases, with 16 bases lying between them.

Of note for this clone: Other DNA sequences within the sample encode an identical CDR3. CDR3 sequence (DNA): TGTGCCAGTAGTATATTACAGGGTACTGAAGCTTTCTTT. It specifies CASSILQGTEAFF. The gene calls are TRBV19 and TRBJ1-1; tentative D call: TRBD1 (6 bases). CDR3 size: 13 residues. Germline V gene sequence: CDR1 LNHDA, CDR2 SQIVND (reference sequence). The V gene lost 2 bases and the J gene lost 5 bases, with 9 bases spanning the gap.

CDR3 sequence: CASRVPGEINEKLFF. Here the CDR3 DNA reads TGTGCCAGCAGGGTACCGGGGGAGATTAATGAAAAACTGTTTTTT. The chain employs TRBV28 and TRBJ1-4, with D possibly being TRBD1 (5 bases). V was shortened by 6 bases and J by 4 bases, with 15 bases between the two germline ends. CDR1 is MDHEN, CDR2 SYDVKM, per germline. CDR3 length equals 15 residues. The complete variable domain, with remaining parts taken from reference TRBV28 and TRBJ1-4, reads DVKVTQSSRYLVKRTGEKVFLECVQDMDHENMFWYRQDPGLGLRLIYFSYDVKMKEKGDIPEGYSVSREKKERFSLILESASTNQTSMYLCASRVPGEINEKLFFGSGTQLSVL.

This clone was seen a single time. This chain connects TRBV5-1 to TRBJ2-7, with D possibly matching TRBD1 (5 bases). The germline V gene encodes CDR1 SGHRS and CDR2 YFSETQ. The CDR3 sequence is 15 residues long. V shed 8 bases and J shed 4 bases, with 22 bases lying between them. Here the CDR3 DNA reads TGCGCCAGACCGTCCCCAAGGGTAAAGGGGTACGAGCAGTACTTC. This encodes CARPSPRVKGYEQYF. Using reference TRBV5-1 and TRBJ2-7 for the parts outside the CDR3, the full variable domain is KAGVTQTPRYLIKTRGQQVTLSCSPISGHRSVSWYQQTPGQGLQFLFEYFSETQRNKGNFPGRFSGRQFSNSRSEMNVSTLELGDSALYLCARPSPRVKGYEQYFGPGTRLTVT.

The chain joins TRBV6-1 to TRBJ1-2; D remains ambiguous. The CDR3 consists of 12 residues. The germline gives CDR1 MNHNS, CDR2 SASEGT. V lost 2 bases to trimming and J lost 5 bases, with 6 bases between them. For the CDR3, the DNA is TGTGCCAGCAGTGAAAGGAGGTATGGCTACACCTTC. Its translation is CASSERRYGYTF.

The sample holds a few counts of this clone. The chain couples TRBV19 to TRBJ2-5, with 12 bases aligning to TRBD2. V gave up 2 bases and J gave up 4 bases; unmatched junction bases: 8. CDR3 length equals 17 residues. The germline CDR1 and CDR2 sequences are LNHDA and SQIVND (reference sequence). The CDR3 coding sequence is TGTGCCAGTAGTATATGGTCTAGCGGGGGGGCCTCAGAGACCCAGTACTTC. Translating gives CASSIWSSGGASETQYF.

This clone was counted a single time. The J gene is TRBJ2-7, the V gene TRBV5-4, with TRBD1 matching over 10 bases. This CDR3 is built from 15 residues. J was trimmed by 7 bases and V by 1 base; bases with no gene match: 8. Per the germline V gene, CDR1 is SGHNT and CDR2 is YYREEE (reference sequence). The CDR3 sequence is CASSLFRQGAGEQYF. CDR3 bases: TGTGCCAGCAGCTTGTTTAGACAGGGGGCTGGGGAGCAGTACTTC.

This clone was seen more than once but under ten times. This chain joins TRBV18 and TRBJ2-1; perhaps TRBD2 as D (7 bases). This CDR3 has 15 residues. Germline lookup yields CDR1 KGHSH and CDR2 LQKENI. With 3 bases removed from V and 7 bases from J, the gap between germline ends came to 16 bases. CDR3 DNA sequence: TGTGCCAGCTCACCTTATGGCAGGGGAGGGAATGAGCAGTTCTTC. Translation gives CASSPYGRGGNEQFF.

The V call is TRBV7-2, the J call TRBJ1-1; D is undetermined. Trimming took 5 bases from V and 1 from J, leaving 11 bases between them. The CDR3 has 14 residues. CDR1 and CDR2 from the germline V gene are SGHTA and FQGNSA. The DNA of the CDR3 is TGTGCCAGCAGCACCGGCCCGGGGAACACTGAAGCTTTCTTT. Its protein is CASSTGPGNTEAFF. Based on the CDR3 plus reference TRBV7-2 and TRBJ1-1, the full variable domain is GAGVSQSPSNKVTEKGKDVELRCDPISGHTALYWYRQSLGQGLEFLIYFQGNSAPDKSGLPSDRFSAERTGGSVSTLTIQRTQQEDSAVYLCASSTGPGNTEAFFGQGTRLTVV.

The table lists this clone with a few counts. The CDR3 coding sequence is TGTGCCAGCAGTTTTCGACAGGATCACACTGAAGCTTTCTTT. Amino acid sequence: CASSFRQDHTEAFF. V usage is TRBV6-5 and J usage is TRBJ1-1, with TRBD1 as a possible D gene (6 bases). This CDR3 is 14 amino acids long. In germline, CDR1 is MNHEY, CDR2 SVGAGI. Between the trimmed V and J ends, which lost 4 bases and 3 bases, there was a span of 12 bases.

J is TRBJ2-2 and V is TRBV6-6; possible D gene TRBD1, 6 bases. Between the trimmed V and J ends, which lost 8 bases and 1 base, there was a span of 14 bases. Germline-derived CDR1 and CDR2 are MNHNY and SVGAGI (reference sequence). The CDR3 sequence is 15 residues long. CDR3 nucleotides: TGTGCCAGCTCCGCAGTGGGACAGAACACCGGGGAGCTGTTTTTT. It is translated as CASSAVGQNTGELFF.

V and J are TRBV18 and TRBJ1-2; tentative D call: TRBD1 (5 bases). Trimming shortened V by 1 base and J by 2 bases, and 8 bases separated the two germline ends. The CDR3 runs 14 residues. Germline values: CDR1 KGHSH, CDR2 LQKENI. The CDR3 loop reads CASSPQRDNYGYTF. As DNA, the CDR3 is TGTGCCAGCTCACCACAGCGGGACAACTATGGCTACACCTTC.

This clone was seen only a few times. V usage is TRBV5-1 and J usage is TRBJ2-3, with 9 bases fitting TRBD1. The CDR3 totals 15 residues. Germline values: CDR1 SGHRS, CDR2 YFSETQ. Unmatched junction bases numbered 6, after V lost 2 bases and J lost 5 bases. The CDR3 coding sequence is TGCGCCAGCAGCTTCCTCACAGGGGGCTTAGATACGCAGTATTTT. It encodes CASSFLTGGLDTQYF.

This clone was seen only a few times. V and J are TRBV7-2 and TRBJ2-1, with 7 bases lining up with TRBD1. J lost 7 bases, V lost 5 bases, and 14 bases had no gene match. The CDR3 is 16 residues long. Germline CDR1 and CDR2: SGHTA and FQGNSA. In DNA, the CDR3 is TGTGCCAGCAGCCCTACAGGGGACCCCCTTTGGAATGAGCAGTTCTTC. The encoded protein is CASSPTGDPLWNEQFF.

The chain has TRBV30 and TRBJ1-5, with TRBD1 matching 8 bases. This CDR3 comprises 14 residues. V gave up 3 bases and J gave up 6 bases; unmatched junction bases: 7. CDR1 is GTSNPN and CDR2 is SVGIG in the germline V gene (reference sequence). The CDR3 DNA reads TGTGCCTGGAGCCCAGGACAGGGCGGTCAGCCCCAGCATTTT. Encoded protein: CAWSPGQGGQPQHF.